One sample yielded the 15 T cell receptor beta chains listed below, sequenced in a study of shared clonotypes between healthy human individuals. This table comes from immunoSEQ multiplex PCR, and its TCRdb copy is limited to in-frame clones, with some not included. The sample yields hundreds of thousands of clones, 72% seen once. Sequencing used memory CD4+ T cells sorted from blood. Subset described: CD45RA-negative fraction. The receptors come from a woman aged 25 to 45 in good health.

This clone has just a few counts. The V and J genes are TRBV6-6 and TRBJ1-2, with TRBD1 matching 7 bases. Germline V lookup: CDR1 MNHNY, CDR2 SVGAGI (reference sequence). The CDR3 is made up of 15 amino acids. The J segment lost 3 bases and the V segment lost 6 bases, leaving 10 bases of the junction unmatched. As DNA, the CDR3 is TGTGCCAGCAGATACGGACAGGCTTCAGACTATGGCTACACCTTC. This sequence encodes CASRYGQASDYGYTF.

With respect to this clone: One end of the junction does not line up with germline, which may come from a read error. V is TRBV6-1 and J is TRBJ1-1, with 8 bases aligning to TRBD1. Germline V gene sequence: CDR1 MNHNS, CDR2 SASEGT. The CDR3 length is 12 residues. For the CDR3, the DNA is TGTGCCAGCAGTGCCGACAGGGGTGAACCTTTCTTT. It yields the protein CASSADRGEPFF.

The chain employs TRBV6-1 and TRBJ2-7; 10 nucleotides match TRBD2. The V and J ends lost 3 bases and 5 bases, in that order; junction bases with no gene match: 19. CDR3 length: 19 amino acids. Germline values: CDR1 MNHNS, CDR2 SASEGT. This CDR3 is CASSEEIGAGGPARNEQYF. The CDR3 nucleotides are TGTGCCAGCAGTGAGGAGATTGGAGCGGGAGGGCCCGCTAGGAACGAGCAGTACTTC.

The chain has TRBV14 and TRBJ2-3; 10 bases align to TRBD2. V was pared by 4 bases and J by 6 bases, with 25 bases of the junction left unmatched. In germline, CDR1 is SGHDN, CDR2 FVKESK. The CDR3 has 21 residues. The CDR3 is CASSLESGLARWSGRVDTQYF. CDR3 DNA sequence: TGTGCCAGCAGCCTAGAGTCCGGACTGGCCCGGTGGAGCGGGAGGGTGGATACGCAGTATTTT.

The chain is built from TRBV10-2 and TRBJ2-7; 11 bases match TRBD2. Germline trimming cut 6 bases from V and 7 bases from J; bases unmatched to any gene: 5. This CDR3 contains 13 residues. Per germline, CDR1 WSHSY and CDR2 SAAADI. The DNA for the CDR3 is TGCGCCAGCAGAGAGACTAGCGGGAATGAGCAGTACTTC. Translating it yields CASRETSGNEQYF.

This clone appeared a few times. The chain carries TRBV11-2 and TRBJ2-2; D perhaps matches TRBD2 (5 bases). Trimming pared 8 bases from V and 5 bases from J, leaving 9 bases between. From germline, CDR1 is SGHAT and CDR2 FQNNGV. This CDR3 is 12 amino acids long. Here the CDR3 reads CASLEGTGELFF. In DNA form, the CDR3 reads TGTGCCAGCCTTGAGGGTACCGGGGAGCTGTTTTTT.

CDR3 sequence (DNA): TGTGCCAGCAGCCCGCTTGGCCCCATAGCTAACTATGGCTACACCTTC. Encoded protein: CASSPLGPIANYGYTF. The rearrangement joins TRBV9 to TRBJ1-2; D not certain. CDR1 and CDR2 from the germline V gene are SGDLS and YYNGEE. This CDR3 has 16 residues. Trimming removed 4 bases from V and 0 bases from J, with 16 bases in between.

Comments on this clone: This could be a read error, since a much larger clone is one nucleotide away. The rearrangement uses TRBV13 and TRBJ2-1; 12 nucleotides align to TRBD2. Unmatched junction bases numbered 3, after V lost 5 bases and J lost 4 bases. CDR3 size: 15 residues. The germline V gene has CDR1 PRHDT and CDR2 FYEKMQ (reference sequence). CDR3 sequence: CASSPGLAGYNEQFF. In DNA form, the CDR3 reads TGTGCCAGCAGCCCGGGACTAGCGGGTTACAATGAGCAGTTCTTC.

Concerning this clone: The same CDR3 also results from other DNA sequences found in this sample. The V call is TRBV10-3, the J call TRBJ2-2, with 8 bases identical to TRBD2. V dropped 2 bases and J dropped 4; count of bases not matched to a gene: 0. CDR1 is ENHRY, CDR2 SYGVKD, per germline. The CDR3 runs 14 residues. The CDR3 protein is CAISESGSTGELFF. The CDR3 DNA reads TGTGCCATCAGTGAGAGCGGGAGCACCGGGGAGCTGTTTTTT.

As DNA, the CDR3 is TGTGCCAGCAGCTTGAGGACCGGACACACAGATACGCAGTATTTT. Encoded protein: CASSLRTGHTDTQYF. This sequence joins TRBV5-6 and TRBJ2-3, with D perhaps matching TRBD1 (5 bases). In germline, CDR1 is SGHDT, CDR2 YYEEEE. V gave up 1 base and J gave up 2 bases, with 11 bases separating them. The length of the CDR3 is 15 residues.

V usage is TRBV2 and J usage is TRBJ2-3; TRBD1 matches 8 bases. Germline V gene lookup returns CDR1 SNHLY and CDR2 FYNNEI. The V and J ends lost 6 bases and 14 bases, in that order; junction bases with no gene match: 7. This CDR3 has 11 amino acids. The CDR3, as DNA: TGTGCCAGCAGGGCCCAGGGGGCGCTGTATTTT. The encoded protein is CASRAQGALYF.

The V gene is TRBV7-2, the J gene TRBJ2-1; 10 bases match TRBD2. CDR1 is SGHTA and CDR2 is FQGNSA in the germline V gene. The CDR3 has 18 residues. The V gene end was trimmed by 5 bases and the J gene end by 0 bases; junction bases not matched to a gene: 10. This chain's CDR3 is CASSRGLAEGSSYNEQFF. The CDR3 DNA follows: TGTGCCAGCAGCCGAGGACTAGCGGAGGGAAGCTCCTACAATGAGCAGTTCTTC.

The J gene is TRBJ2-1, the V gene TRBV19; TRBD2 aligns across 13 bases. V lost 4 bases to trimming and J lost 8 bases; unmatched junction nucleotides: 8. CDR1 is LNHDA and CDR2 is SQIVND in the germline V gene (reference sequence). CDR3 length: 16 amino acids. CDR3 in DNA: TGTGCCAGTAGTAACGGACTAGCGGGAGTATTTGATGAGCAGTTCTTC. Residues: CASSNGLAGVFDEQFF.

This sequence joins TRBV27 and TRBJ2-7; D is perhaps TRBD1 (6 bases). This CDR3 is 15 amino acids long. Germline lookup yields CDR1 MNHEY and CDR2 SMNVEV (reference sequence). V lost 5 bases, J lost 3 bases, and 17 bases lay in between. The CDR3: CASSPSHRVFYEQYF. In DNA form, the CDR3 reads TGTGCCAGCAGTCCGTCCCACAGGGTTTTCTACGAGCAGTACTTC.

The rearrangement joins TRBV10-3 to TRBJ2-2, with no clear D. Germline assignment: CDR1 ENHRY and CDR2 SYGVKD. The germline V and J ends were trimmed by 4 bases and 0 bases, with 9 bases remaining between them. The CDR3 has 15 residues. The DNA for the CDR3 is TGTGCCATCAGTGGTAGTAACCCGAACACCGGGGAGCTGTTTTTT. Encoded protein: CAISGSNPNTGELFF.